The 15 T cell receptor beta chains presented below share a single source sample, sequenced in a study of T cells after posttransplantation cyclophosphamide. Using immunoSEQ multiplex PCR, the repertoire was profiled, and TCRdb retains in-frame clones only, with some absent. The sample shows around 34,000 clones, none of them appearing just once. Input material: PBMCs. The receptors come from a woman in her forties or fifties in good health and a related stem cell transplant donor.

This clone was seen many times. V gene TRBV2 combines with J gene TRBJ2-7; TRBD1 agrees at 10 bases. The trim removed 5 bases at V and 4 bases at J, leaving 11 bases unmatched. CDR1 and CDR2 from the germline V gene are SNHLY and FYNNEI. This CDR3 has 16 residues. The CDR3 sequence is CASSKLRTGGLYEQYF. The DNA of the CDR3 is TGTGCCAGCAGTAAGTTACGGACAGGGGGGTTATACGAGCAGTACTTC.

V is TRBV7-8 and J is TRBJ2-3; D might be TRBD2 (6 bases). The CDR3 loop spans 17 amino acids. Germline V CDR1 and CDR2: SGHVS, FQNEAQ. V lost 5 bases and J 0 bases, leaving 18 bases between the germline ends. This CDR3 is CASSRPAGYRSTDTQYF. The CDR3 DNA follows: TGTGCCAGCAGCCGCCCGGCGGGATACCGAAGCACAGATACGCAGTATTTT.

This clone was detected ten times or more. The CDR3 region is CASSIGYEQYF. CDR3 DNA sequence: TGTGCCAGCAGTATCGGCTACGAGCAGTACTTC. This sequence joins TRBV6-2 or TRBV6-3 and TRBJ2-7; D gene ambiguous. The CDR3 extends over 11 amino acids. Germline V lookup: CDR1 MNHEY, CDR2 SVGEGT. V gave up 5 bases and J gave up 3 bases, with 5 bases separating them.

This clone has at least ten counts. This chain uses TRBV7-9 with TRBJ1-1; D remains unclear. The CDR3 totals 15 residues. CDR1 is SEHNR, CDR2 FQNEAQ, per germline (reference sequence). Trimming pared 2 bases from V and 6 bases from J, leaving 16 bases between. The CDR3 is CASSLLSKSRPEAFF. The CDR3 DNA reads TGTGCCAGCAGCTTACTTTCTAAAAGTCGCCCTGAAGCTTTCTTT.

This clone turned up a few times. The chain employs TRBV7-2 and TRBJ1-1; TRBD1 matches 8 bases. Per the germline V gene, CDR1 is SGHTA and CDR2 is FQGNSA. This CDR3 has 12 residues. The V and J ends lost 2 bases and 14 bases, in that order; junction bases with no gene match: 7. The CDR3 nucleotides are TGTGCCAGCAGCTTACCGGGACAGGCTGGATTCTTT. As protein: CASSLPGQAGFF.

This clone occurred many times. V usage is TRBV15 and J usage is TRBJ1-1; no clear D. The CDR3 sequence is 17 residues long. Trimming cost V 0 bases and J 2 bases, with 16 bases left between them. From germline, CDR1 is LNHNV and CDR2 YYDKDF (reference sequence). This chain's CDR3 is CATSRDLSGGLNTEAFF. As DNA, the CDR3 is TGTGCCACCAGCAGAGATCTCTCCGGCGGATTAAACACTGAAGCTTTCTTT.

This clone was observed many times. The CDR3 spells CASSSRTVSNTEAFF. The CDR3, as DNA: TGTGCCAGCAGTTCCCGGACAGTATCTAACACTGAAGCTTTCTTT. This chain links TRBV12-3 or TRBV12-4 with TRBJ1-1, with a tentative D call TRBD1 (6 bases). The CDR3 extends over 15 amino acids. V lost 4 bases, J lost 2 bases, and 14 bases lay in between.

This clone was detected ten times or more. The chain combines TRBV20-1 with TRBJ1-1; the D gene is possibly TRBD1 (5 bases). V lost 2 bases, J lost 11 bases, and 9 bases lay in between. The CDR3 contains 10 residues. Germline V gives CDR1 DFQATT, CDR2 SNEGSKA (reference sequence). The CDR3: CSARLRVAFF. CDR3 DNA sequence: TGCAGTGCTAGACTCAGGGTGGCTTTCTTT.

In this sample, this clone turned up many times. The V call is TRBV18, the J call TRBJ2-2; 7 bases are a match to TRBD2. V lost 2 bases to trimming and J lost 5 bases; unmatched junction nucleotides: 14. The CDR3 runs to 18 residues. Germline V gene sequence: CDR1 KGHSH, CDR2 LQKENI. The DNA for the CDR3 is TGTGCCAGCTCACCATTTTATAGCCCTCGGGGGGAGACCGGGGAGCTGTTTTTT. Protein sequence: CASSPFYSPRGETGELFF.

The table lists this clone with many counts. The chain is built from TRBV10-3 and TRBJ2-1; TRBD2 matches at 15 bases. There are 16 residues in the CDR3. With 5 bases clipped from V and 6 bases from J, the junction kept 5 bases outside the gene matches. CDR1 and CDR2 from the germline V gene are ENHRY and SYGVKD. In DNA, the CDR3 is TGTGCCATCAGTTGGGGACTAGCGGGAGGTAGCAATGAGCAGTTCTTC. It encodes CAISWGLAGGSNEQFF.

This clone was counted at least ten times. This chain joins TRBV7-7 and TRBJ2-1, with a tentative D call TRBD1 (6 bases). The CDR3 consists of 15 residues. Trimming left V 5 bases short and J 10 bases short, with 21 bases between. Germline assignment: CDR1 SSHAT and CDR2 FNYEAQ (reference sequence). The CDR3 protein is CASSPDGTGHREQFF. The CDR3 coding sequence is TGTGCCAGCAGCCCGGACGGGACGGGACATAGGGAGCAGTTCTTC.

This clone was seen ten or more times. This chain joins TRBV30 and TRBJ1-1; D remains unclear. V dropped 4 bases and J dropped 0 bases, with 6 bases sitting between them. This CDR3 region has 12 residues. Germline CDR1 reads GTSNPN; CDR2 reads SVGIG (reference sequence). In DNA, the CDR3 is TGTGCCTGGAACAGAATGAACACTGAAGCTTTCTTT. This translates into CAWNRMNTEAFF. Full variable domain (rest looked up from reference TRBV30 and TRBJ1-1): SQTIHQWPATLVQPVGSPLSLECTVEGTSNPNLYWYRQAAGRGLQLLFYSVGIGQISSEVPQNLSASRPQDRQFILSSKKLLLSDSGFYLCAWNRMNTEAFFGQGTRLTVV.

The table lists this clone with a few counts. The V gene is TRBV9, the J gene TRBJ2-7; 13 positions agree with TRBD2. Germline assignment: CDR1 SGDLS and CDR2 YYNGEE. J gave up 6 bases and V 3 bases, and 9 bases lay outside the gene matches. CDR3 length: 16 amino acids. CDR3 amino acids: CASSARLAGGSSEQYF. The CDR3 nucleotides read TGTGCCAGCAGCGCCCGACTAGCGGGAGGCTCTTCCGAGCAGTACTTC. The full variable domain, in which reference TRBV9 and TRBJ2-7 provide the parts outside the CDR3, is DSGVTQTPKHLITATGQRVTLRCSPRSGDLSVYWYQQSLDQGLQFLIQYYNGEERAKGNILERFSAQQFPDLHSELNLSSLELGDSALYFCASSARLAGGSSEQYFGPGTRLTVT.

This clone came up many times. The chain uses TRBV14 and TRBJ2-1; 13 positions match TRBD2. This CDR3 is 21 amino acids long. V lost 0 bases to trimming and J lost 0 bases; unmatched junction nucleotides: 11. Germline CDR1 reads SGHDN; CDR2 reads FVKESK. CDR3 loop: CASSQDGLGTSGVSSYNEQFF. DNA for the CDR3: TGTGCCAGCAGCCAAGATGGACTGGGGACTAGCGGGGTGAGCTCCTACAATGAGCAGTTCTTC.

This clone was found many times. The chain carries TRBV7-9 and TRBJ2-7; D may be TRBD1 (5 bases). V lost 5 bases and J 5 bases, leaving 16 bases between the germline ends. The CDR3 has 14 residues. Germline V gene lookup returns CDR1 SEHNR and CDR2 FQNEAQ (reference sequence). The CDR3 nucleotides are TGTGCCAGCAGCCCCCGGACCTTAGGGGACGAGCAGTACTTC. It codes for CASSPRTLGDEQYF.